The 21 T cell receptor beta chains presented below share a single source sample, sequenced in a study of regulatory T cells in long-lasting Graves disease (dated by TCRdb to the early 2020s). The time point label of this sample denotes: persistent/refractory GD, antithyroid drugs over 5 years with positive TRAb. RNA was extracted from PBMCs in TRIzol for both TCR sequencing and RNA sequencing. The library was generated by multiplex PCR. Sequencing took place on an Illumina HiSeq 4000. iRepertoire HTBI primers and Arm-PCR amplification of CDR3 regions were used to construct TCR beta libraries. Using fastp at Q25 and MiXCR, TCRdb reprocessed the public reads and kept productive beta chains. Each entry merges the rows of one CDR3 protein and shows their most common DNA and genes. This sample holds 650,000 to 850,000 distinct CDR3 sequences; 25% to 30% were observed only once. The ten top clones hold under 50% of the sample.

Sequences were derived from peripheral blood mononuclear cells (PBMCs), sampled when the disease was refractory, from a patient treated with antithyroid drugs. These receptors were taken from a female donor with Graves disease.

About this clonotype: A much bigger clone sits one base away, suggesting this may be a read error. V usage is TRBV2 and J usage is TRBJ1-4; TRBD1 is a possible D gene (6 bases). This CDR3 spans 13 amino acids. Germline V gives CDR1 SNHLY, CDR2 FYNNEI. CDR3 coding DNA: TGTTCCAGCAGTAGGGACAACAATGAAAAACTGTTTTTT. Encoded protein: CSSSRDNNEKLFF.

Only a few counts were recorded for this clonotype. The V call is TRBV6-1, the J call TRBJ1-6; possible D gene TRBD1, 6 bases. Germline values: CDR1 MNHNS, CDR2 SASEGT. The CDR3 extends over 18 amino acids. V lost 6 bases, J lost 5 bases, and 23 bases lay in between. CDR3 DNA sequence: TGTGCCAGCAGCCGTTACAGGGATCGTACTTCGGATAATTCACCCCTCCACTTT. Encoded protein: CASSRYRDRTSDNSPLHF.

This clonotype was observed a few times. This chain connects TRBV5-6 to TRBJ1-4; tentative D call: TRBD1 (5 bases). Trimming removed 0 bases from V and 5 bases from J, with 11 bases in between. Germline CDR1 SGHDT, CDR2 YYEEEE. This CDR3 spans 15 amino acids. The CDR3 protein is CASSLGPRGNEKLFF. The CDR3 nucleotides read TGTGCCAGCAGCTTGGGCCCCCGGGGGAATGAAAAACTGTTTTTT.

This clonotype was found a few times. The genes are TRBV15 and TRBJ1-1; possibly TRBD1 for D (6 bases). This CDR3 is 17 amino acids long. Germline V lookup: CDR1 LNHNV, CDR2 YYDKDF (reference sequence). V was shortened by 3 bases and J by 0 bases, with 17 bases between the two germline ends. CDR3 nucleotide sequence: TGTGCCACCAGCAGTCACGGGACAAGCTTTATGAACACTGAAGCTTTCTTT. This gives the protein CATSSHGTSFMNTEAFF.

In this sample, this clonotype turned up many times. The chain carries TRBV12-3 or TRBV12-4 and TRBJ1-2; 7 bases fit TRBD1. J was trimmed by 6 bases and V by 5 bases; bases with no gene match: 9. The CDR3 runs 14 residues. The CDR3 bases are TGTGCCAGCAGTACCAAACGACAGGGACATGGCTACACCTTC. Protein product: CASSTKRQGHGYTF.

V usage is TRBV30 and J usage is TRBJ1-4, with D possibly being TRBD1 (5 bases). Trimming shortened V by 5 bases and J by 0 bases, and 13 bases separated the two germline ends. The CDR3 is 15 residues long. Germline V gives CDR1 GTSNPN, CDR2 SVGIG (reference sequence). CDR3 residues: CAWGAGGATNEKLFF. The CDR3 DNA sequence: TGTGCCTGGGGGGCGGGGGGAGCAACTAATGAAAAACTGTTTTTT.

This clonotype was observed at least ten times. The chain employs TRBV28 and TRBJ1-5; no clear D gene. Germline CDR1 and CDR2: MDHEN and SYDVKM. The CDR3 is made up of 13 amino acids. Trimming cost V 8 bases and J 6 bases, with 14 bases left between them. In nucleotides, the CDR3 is TGTGCCAGCGTAACCTCTGCTCTTCAGCCCCAGCATTTT. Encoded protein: CASVTSALQPQHF.

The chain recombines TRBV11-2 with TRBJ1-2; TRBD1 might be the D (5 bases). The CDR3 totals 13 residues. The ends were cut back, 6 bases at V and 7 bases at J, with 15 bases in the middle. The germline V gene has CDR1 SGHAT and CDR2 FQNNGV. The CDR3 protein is CASRGRDSVGYTF. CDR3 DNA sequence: TGTGCCAGCAGAGGCAGGGATTCGGTTGGCTACACCTTC.

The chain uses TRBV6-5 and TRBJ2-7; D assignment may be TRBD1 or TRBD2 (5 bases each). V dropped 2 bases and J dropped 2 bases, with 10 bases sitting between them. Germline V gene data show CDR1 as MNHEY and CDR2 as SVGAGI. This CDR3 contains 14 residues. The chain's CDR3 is CASSYGLGAYEQYF. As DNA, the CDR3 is TGTGCCAGCAGTTACGGGTTGGGGGCCTACGAGCAGTACTTC.

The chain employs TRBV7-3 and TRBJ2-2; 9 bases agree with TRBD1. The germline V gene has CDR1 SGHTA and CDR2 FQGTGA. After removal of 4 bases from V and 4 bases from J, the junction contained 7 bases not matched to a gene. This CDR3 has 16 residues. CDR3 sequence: CASSSTGGAGTGELFF. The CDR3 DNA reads TGTGCCAGCAGCTCCACAGGGGGCGCCGGCACCGGGGAGCTGTTTTTT.

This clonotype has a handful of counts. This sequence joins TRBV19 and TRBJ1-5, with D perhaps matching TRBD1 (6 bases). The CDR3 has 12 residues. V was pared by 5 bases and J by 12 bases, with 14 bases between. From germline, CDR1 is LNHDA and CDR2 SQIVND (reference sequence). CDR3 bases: TGTGCCAGTAGTCCCCGACAGGAGTTCCAGCATTTT. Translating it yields CASSPRQEFQHF.

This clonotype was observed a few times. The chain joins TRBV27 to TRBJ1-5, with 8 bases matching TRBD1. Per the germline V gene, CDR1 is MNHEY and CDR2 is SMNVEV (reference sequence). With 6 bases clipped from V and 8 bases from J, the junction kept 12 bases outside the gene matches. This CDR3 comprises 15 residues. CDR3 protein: CASRAGGQASKPQHF. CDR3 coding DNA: TGTGCCAGCAGAGCCGGGGGACAGGCGAGTAAGCCCCAGCATTTT.

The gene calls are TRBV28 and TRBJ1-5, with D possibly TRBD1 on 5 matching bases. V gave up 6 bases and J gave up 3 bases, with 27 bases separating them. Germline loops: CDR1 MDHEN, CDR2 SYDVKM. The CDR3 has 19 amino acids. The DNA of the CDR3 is TGTGCCAGCAGCCGCTTCCGTGATTGGGGGAAGTCACTCAATCAGCCCCAGCATTTT. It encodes CASSRFRDWGKSLNQPQHF.

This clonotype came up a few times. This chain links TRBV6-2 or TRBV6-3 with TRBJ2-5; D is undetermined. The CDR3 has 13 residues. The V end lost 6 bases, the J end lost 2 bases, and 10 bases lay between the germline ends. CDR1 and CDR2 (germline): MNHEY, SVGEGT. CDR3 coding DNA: TGTGCCAGCAGCCTCGTTCGACAAGAGACCCAGTACTTC. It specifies CASSLVRQETQYF.

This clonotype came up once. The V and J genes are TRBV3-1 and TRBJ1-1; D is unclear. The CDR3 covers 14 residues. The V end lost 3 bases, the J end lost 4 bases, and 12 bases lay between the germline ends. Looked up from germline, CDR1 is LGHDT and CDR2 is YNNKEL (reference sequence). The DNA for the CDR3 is TGTGCCAGCAGCCAGTCGGGGATAGGCACTGAAGCTTTCTTT. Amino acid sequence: CASSQSGIGTEAFF.

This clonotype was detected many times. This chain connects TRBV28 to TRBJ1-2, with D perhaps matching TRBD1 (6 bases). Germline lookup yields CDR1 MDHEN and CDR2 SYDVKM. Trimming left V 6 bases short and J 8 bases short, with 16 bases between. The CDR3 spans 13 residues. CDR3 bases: TGTGCCAGCAGAAACAGGGATGTTGGGGGCTACACCTTC. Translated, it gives CASRNRDVGGYTF.

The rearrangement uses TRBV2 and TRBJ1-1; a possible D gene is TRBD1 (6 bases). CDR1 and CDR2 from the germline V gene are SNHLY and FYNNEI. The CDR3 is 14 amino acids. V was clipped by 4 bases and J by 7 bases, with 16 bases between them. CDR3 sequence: CASSAGRGAGEAFF. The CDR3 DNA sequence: TGTGCCAGCAGTGCTGGGCGGGGGGCCGGTGAAGCTTTCTTT.

CDR3 coding DNA: TGTGCCAGCAGCAGGGGCACCTCTGGAAACACCATATATTTT. As protein: CASSRGTSGNTIYF. The genes are TRBV6-1 and TRBJ1-3; weak D call: TRBD1 (6 bases). There are 14 residues in the CDR3. V gave up 6 bases and J gave up 0 bases, with 9 bases separating them. Germline CDR1 MNHNS, CDR2 SASEGT.

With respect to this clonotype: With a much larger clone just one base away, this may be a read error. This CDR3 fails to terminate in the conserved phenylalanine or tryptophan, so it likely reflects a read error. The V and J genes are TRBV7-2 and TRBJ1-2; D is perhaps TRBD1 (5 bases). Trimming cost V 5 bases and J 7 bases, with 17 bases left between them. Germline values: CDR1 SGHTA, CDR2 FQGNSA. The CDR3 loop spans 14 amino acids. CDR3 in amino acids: CASSRDRTWGGYTL. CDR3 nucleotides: TGTGCCAGCAGCCGGGACCGAACCTGGGGTGGCTACACCCTC.

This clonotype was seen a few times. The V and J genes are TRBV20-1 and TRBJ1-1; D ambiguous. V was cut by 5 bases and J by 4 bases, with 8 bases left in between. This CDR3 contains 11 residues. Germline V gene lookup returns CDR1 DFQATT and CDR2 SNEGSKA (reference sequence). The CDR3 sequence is CSAFILTEAFF. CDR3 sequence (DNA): TGCAGTGCTTTCATCCTCACTGAAGCTTTCTTT.

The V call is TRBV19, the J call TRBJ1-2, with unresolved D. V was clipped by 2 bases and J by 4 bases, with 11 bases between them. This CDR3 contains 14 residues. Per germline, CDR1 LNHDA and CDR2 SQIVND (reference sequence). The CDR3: CASSILGGSYGYTF. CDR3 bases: TGTGCCAGTAGTATATTAGGCGGGAGCTATGGCTACACCTTC.